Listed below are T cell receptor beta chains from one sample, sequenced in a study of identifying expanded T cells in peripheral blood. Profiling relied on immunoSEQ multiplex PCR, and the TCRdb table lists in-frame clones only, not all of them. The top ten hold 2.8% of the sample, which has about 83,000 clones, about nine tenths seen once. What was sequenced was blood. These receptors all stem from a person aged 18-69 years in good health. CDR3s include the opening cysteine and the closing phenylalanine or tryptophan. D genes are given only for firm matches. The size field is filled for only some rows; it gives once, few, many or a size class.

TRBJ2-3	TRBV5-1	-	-	CASSLGDSGEDTQYF	TGCGCCAGCAGCTTGGGGGACTCGGGAGAAGATACGCAGTATTTT
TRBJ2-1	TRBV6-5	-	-	CASSWGNEQFF	TGTGCCAGCTCATGGGGCAATGAGCAGTTCTTC
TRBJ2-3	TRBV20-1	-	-	CSATPEWTQYF	TGCAGTGCCACCCCTGAGTGGACGCAGTATTTT
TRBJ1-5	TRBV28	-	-	CASSGDAYRVSGNQPQHF	TGTGCCAGCAGTGGGGACGCCTACAGGGTATCTGGCAATCAGCCCCAGCATTTT
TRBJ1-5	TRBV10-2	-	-	CASSEGGLAGPQHF	TGCGCCAGCAGTGAGGGGGGGCTGGCTGGGCCCCAGCATTTT
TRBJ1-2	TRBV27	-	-	CASRQTVNYGYTF	TGTGCCAGCAGACAAACAGTAAACTATGGCTACACCTTC
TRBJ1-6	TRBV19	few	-	CASTRTVNSPLHF	TGTGCCAGTACCCGGACAGTAAATTCACCCCTCCACTTT
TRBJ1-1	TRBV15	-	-	CATRRGSLNTEAFF	TGTGCCACCAGAAGGGGCAGCCTGAACACTGAAGCTTTCTTT
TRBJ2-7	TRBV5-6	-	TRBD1	CASTPTGRYEQYF	TGTGCCAGCACCCCGACAGGGCGGTACGAGCAGTACTTC
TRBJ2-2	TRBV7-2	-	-	CASSLWGRGTGELFF	TGTGCCAGCAGCTTATGGGGGCGGGGGACCGGGGAGCTGTTTTTT
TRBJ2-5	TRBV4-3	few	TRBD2	CASSPTSGGGGETQYF	TGCGCCAGCAGCCCGACTAGCGGGGGGGGAGGAGAGACCCAGTACTTC
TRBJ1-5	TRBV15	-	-	CATSRDDSGDQPQHF	TGTGCCACCAGCAGAGATGATAGCGGGGATCAGCCCCAGCATTTT
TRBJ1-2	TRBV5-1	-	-	CASSLAVGVGYGYTF	TGCGCCAGCAGCTTGGCCGTAGGGGTGGGGTATGGCTACACCTTC
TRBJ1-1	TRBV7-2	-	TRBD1	CASNLQGGYTEAFF	TGTGCCAGCAACCTACAGGGGGGTTACACTGAAGCTTTCTTT
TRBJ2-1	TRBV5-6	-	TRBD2	CASSPAGTSGSGEQFF	TGTGCCAGCAGCCCAGCCGGGACTAGCGGGAGTGGGGAGCAGTTCTTC
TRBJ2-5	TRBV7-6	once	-	CASSFAREGETQYF	TGTGCCAGCAGCTTCGCCAGGGAAGGAGAGACCCAGTACTTC
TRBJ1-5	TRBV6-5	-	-	CASRAGTLNQPQHF	TGTGCCAGCAGGGCCGGGACCCTAAATCAGCCCCAGCATTTT
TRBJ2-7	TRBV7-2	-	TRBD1	CASSPGQGAYEQYF	TGTGCCAGCAGCCCCGGACAGGGGGCTTACGAGCAGTACTTC
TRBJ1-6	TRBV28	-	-	CASSLFRNSPLHF	TGTGCCAGCAGTTTATTTCGGAATTCACCCCTCCACTTT
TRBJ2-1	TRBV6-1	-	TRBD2	CASSERTSDYNEQFF	TGTGCCAGCAGTGAAAGGACTAGCGATTACAATGAGCAGTTCTTC
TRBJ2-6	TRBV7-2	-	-	CASSPSISGANVLTF	TGTGCCAGCAGCCCAAGTATCTCTGGGGCCAACGTCCTGACTTTC
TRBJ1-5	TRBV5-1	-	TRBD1	CASSLGDREGVNQPQHF	TGCGCCAGCAGCTTAGGGGACAGGGAAGGAGTAAATCAGCCCCAGCATTTT
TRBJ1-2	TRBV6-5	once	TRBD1	CASSYQGGKYGYTF	TGTGCCAGCAGTTATCAGGGGGGAAAGTATGGCTACACCTTC
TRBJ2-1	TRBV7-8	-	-	CASSLGRGGHNEQFF	TGTGCCAGCAGCTTAGGGCGCGGGGGCCACAATGAGCAGTTCTTC
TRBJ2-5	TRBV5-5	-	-	CASSVNGETQYF	TGTGCCAGCAGCGTAAATGGGGAGACCCAGTACTTC
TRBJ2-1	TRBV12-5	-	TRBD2	CASGLPGGPHEQFF	TGTGCTAGTGGTTTGCCGGGGGGACCCCACGAGCAGTTCTTC
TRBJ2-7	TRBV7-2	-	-	CASSAPMGGTPPYEQYF	TGTGCCAGCAGCGCCCCGATGGGCGGGACCCCACCTTACGAGCAGTACTTC
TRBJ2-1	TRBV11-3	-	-	CASSLVGSNNNEQFF	TGTGCCAGCAGCTTAGTCGGTTCGAACAACAATGAGCAGTTCTTC
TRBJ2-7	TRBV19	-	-	CASSIAATFEQYF	TGTGCCAGTAGTATAGCCGCCACCTTCGAGCAGTACTTC
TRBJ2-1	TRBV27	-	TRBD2	CASREAGGPYNEQFF	TGTGCCAGCAGGGAAGCGGGGGGGCCCTACAATGAGCAGTTCTTC
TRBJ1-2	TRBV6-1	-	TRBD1	CASSAKYGTDINYGYTF	TGTGCCAGCAGTGCGAAATATGGGACAGATATTAACTATGGCTACACCTTC
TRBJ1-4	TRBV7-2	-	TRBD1	CASSLVTGEFEKLFF	TGTGCCAGCAGCTTAGTCACAGGGGAATTTGAAAAACTGTTTTTT
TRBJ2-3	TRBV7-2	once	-	CASSLGGGPSTDTQYF	TGTGCCAGCAGCTTAGGGGGGGGGCCTAGCACAGATACGCAGTATTTT
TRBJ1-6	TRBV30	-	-	CAWTATFNSPLHF	TGTGCCTGGACTGCTACTTTTAATTCACCCCTCCACTTT
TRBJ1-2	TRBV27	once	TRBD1	CASRPRGGRGLDGYTF	TGTGCCAGCAGACCTAGGGGAGGGAGGGGGCTCGATGGCTACACCTTC
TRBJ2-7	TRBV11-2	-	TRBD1	CASSFRTGTGAYEQYF	TGTGCCAGCAGCTTCCGAACCGGGACAGGGGCCTACGAGCAGTACTTC
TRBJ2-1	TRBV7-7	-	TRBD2	CASSLAGKTKTTLPILYNEQFF	TGTGCTAGCAGCTTAGCGGGAAAAACTAAAACTACACTCCCGATCCTTTACAATGAGCAGTTCTTC
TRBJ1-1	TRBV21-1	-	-	CASSTADSVMNTEAFF	TGTGCCAGCAGCACTGCCGACAGCGTAATGAACACTGAAGCTTTCTTT
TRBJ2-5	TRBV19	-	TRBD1	CASSIGTGQETQYF	TGTGCCAGTAGTATAGGGACAGGACAAGAGACCCAGTACTTC
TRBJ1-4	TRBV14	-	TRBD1	CASSLGQGKGEKLFF	TGTGCCAGCAGCCTCGGACAGGGCAAAGGTGAAAAACTGTTTTTT
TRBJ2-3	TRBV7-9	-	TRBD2	CASSLDSGDANTDTQYF	TGTGCCAGCAGCTTAGATAGCGGGGACGCTAACACAGATACGCAGTATTTT
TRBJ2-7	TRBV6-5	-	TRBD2	CASRRTSGPYEQYF	TGTGCCAGCAGAAGGACTAGCGGACCCTACGAGCAGTACTTC
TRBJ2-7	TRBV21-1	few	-	CASSWGVDTRHEQYF	TGTGCCAGCAGCTGGGGGGTGGACACCCGCCACGAGCAGTACTTC
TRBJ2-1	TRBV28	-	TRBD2	CASSFVLAGAYNEQFF	TGTGCCAGCAGTTTCGTACTAGCGGGAGCCTACAATGAGCAGTTCTTC
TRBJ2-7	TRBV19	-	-	CASSPVGGSEQYF	TGTGCCAGTAGTCCCGTCGGTGGCTCCGAGCAGTACTTC
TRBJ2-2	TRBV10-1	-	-	CASSPTSSGELFF	TGCGCCAGCAGCCCCACTAGTTCCGGGGAGCTGTTTTTT
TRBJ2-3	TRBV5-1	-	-	CASSGGVGVRTDTQYF	TGCGCCAGCAGCGGTGGAGTGGGGGTGAGGACAGATACGCAGTATTTT
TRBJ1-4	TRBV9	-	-	CASSVQGEKLFF	TGTGCCAGCAGCGTTCAAGGGGAAAAACTGTTTTTT
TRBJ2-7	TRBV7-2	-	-	CASSLSGGWREQYF	TGTGCCAGCAGCCTAAGTGGGGGGTGGCGGGAGCAGTACTTC
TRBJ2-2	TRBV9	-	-	CASSVRRASNTGELFF	TGTGCCAGCAGCGTGCGGAGGGCCTCGAACACCGGGGAGCTGTTTTTT